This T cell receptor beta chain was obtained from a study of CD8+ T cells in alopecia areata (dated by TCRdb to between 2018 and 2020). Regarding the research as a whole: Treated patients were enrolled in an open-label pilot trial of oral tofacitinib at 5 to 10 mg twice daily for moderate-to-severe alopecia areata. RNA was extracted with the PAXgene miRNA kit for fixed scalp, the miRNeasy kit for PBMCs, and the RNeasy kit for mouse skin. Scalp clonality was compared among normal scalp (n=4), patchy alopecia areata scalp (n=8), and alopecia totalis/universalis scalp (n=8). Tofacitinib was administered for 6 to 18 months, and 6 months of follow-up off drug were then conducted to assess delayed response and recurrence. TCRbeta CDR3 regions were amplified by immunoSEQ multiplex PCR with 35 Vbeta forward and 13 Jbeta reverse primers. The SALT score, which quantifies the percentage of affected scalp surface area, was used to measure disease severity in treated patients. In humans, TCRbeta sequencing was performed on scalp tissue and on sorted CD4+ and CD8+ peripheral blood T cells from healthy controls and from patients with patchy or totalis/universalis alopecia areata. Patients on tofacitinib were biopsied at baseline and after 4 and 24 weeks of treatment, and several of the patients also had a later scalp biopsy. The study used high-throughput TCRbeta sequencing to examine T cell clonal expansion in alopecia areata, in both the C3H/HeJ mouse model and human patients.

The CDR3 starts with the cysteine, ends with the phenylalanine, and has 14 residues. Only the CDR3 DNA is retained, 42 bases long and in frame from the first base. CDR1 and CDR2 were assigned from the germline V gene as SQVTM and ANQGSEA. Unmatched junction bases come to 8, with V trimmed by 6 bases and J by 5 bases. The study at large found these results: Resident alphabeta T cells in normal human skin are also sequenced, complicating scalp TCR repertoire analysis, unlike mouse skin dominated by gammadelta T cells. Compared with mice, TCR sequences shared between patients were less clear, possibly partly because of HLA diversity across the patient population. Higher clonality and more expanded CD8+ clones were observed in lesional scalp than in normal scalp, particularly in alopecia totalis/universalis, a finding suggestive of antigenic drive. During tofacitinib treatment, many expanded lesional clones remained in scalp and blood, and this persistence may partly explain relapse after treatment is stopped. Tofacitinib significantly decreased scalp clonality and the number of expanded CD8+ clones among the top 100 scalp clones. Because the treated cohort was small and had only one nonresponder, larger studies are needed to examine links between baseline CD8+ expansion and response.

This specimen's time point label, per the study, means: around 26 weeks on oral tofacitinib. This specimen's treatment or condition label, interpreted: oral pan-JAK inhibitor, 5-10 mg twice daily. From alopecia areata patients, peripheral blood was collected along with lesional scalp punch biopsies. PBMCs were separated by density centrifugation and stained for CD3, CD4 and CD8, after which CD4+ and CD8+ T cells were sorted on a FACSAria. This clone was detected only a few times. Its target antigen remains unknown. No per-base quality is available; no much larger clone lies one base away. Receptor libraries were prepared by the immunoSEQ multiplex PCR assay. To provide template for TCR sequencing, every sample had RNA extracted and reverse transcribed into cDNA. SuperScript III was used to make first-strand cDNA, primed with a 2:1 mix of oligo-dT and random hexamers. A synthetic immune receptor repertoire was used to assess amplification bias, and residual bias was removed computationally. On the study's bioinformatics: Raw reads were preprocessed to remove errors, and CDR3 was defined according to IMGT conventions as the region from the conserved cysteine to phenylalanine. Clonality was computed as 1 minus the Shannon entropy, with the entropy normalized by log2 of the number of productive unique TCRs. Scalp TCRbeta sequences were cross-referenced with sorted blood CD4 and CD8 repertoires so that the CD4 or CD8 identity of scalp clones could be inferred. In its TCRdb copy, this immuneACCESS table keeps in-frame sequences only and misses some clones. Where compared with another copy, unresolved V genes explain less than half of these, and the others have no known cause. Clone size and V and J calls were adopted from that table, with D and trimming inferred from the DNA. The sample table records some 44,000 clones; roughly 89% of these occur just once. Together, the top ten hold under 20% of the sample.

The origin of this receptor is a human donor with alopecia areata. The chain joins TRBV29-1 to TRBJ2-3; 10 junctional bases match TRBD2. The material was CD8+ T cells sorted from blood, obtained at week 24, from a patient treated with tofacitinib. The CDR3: CSVSSGGDVDTQYF. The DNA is TGCAGCGTCTCTAGCGGGGGAGATGTAGATACGCAGTATTTT.